A single sample is the source of the 22 T cell receptor beta chains below, sequenced in a study of blood T cell repertoires in COVID-19. Some clones are missing from TCRdb's copy, which holds only in-frame ones; the method was immunoSEQ multiplex PCR. This table has around 160,000 clones, about 90% appearing once. Sequencing was performed on peripheral blood. These receptors all come from a man aged 60 to 69 with acute or convalescent COVID-19.

The CDR3 spells CASSPEGTGKRNSPLHF. CDR3 bases: TGTGCCAGTAGTCCTGAGGGGACAGGGAAGAGGAATTCACCCCTCCACTTT. The chain is built from TRBV19 and TRBJ1-6; 9 bases align to TRBD1. V shed 5 bases, J shed 7 bases, and the junction held 12 bases outside the gene matches. Germline lookup yields CDR1 LNHDA and CDR2 SQIVND (reference sequence). The CDR3 runs to 17 residues.

The CDR3 here is CASRHSGGQNEQYF. Here the CDR3 DNA reads TGTGCCAGCAGACATAGCGGGGGGCAGAACGAGCAGTACTTC. The chain employs TRBV6-5 and TRBJ2-7, with TRBD2 matching over 10 bases. This CDR3 spans 14 amino acids. Germline assignment: CDR1 MNHEY and CDR2 SVGAGI. After removal of 6 bases from V and 5 bases from J, the junction contained 7 bases not matched to a gene.

This clone was seen a single time. This sequence joins TRBV27 and TRBJ1-4; D gene ambiguous. Trimming left V 5 bases short and J 8 bases short, with 15 bases between. Germline V gene lookup returns CDR1 MNHEY and CDR2 SMNVEV (reference sequence). The CDR3 sequence is 14 residues long. DNA for the CDR3: TGTGCCAGCAGTCCCACAGCGGGCTGGGAAAAACTGTTTTTT. Translated, it gives CASSPTAGWEKLFF.

The V and J genes are TRBV24-1 and TRBJ2-7; D uncertain. V was clipped by 9 bases and J by 8 bases, with 22 bases between them. Germline loops: CDR1 KGHDR, CDR2 SFDVKD. CDR3 length: 14 amino acids. In DNA form, the CDR3 reads TGTGCCACCCCGCGTGACGTTTTGGTGGAGAAGCAGTACTTC. This gives the protein CATPRDVLVEKQYF.

This clone was picked up one time. This rearrangement joins TRBV2 to TRBJ1-5, with D tentatively TRBD1 (5 bases). V lost 8 bases and J lost 3, with 17 bases in between. The germline gives CDR1 SNHLY, CDR2 FYNNEI. The CDR3 is 15 residues long. CDR3 protein: CASLQTDPYNQPQHF. The CDR3 DNA follows: TGTGCCAGCCTCCAGACAGATCCGTACAATCAGCCCCAGCATTTT.

This rearrangement joins TRBV29-1 to TRBJ1-6; 11 nucleotides agree with TRBD1. The CDR3 spans 15 residues. Germline V gene lookup returns CDR1 SQVTM and CDR2 ANQGSEA. Germline trimming cut 6 bases from V and 6 bases from J; bases unmatched to any gene: 7. CDR3 nucleotides: TGCAGCGTCTGCGTTGGGACAGGGGGTAATTCACCCCTCCACTTT. It encodes CSVCVGTGGNSPLHF.

The chain joins TRBV7-9 to TRBJ1-1, with D uncertain. This CDR3 is built from 14 residues. The germline V gene encodes CDR1 SEHNR and CDR2 FQNEAQ (reference sequence). Trimming left V 1 base short and J 1 base short, with 7 bases between. CDR3 coding DNA: TGTGCCAGCAGCTTAGGTCAGGCGAACACTGAAGCTTTCTTT. Translated, it gives CASSLGQANTEAFF. The full variable domain, its missing parts supplied by reference TRBV7-9 and TRBJ1-1, is DTGVSQNPRHKITKRGQNVTFRCDPISEHNRLYWYRQTLGQGPEFLTYFQNEAQLEKSRLLSDRFSAERPKGSFSTLEIQRTEQGDSAMYLCASSLGQANTEAFFGQGTRLTVV.

The rearrangement uses TRBV27 and TRBJ1-6; 11 nucleotides align to TRBD1. The CDR3 runs 16 residues. V was pared by 5 bases and J by 8 bases, with 8 bases of the junction left unmatched. Germline CDR1 MNHEY, CDR2 SMNVEV (reference sequence). This chain's CDR3 is CASSLGQGAGHSPLHF. For the CDR3, the DNA is TGTGCCAGCAGTCTCGGACAGGGGGCGGGGCATTCACCCCTCCACTTT.

The rearrangement links TRBV4-2 to TRBJ1-3; a possible D gene is TRBD1 (5 bases). This CDR3 contains 18 residues. The ends were cut back, 2 bases at V and 0 bases at J, with 17 bases in the middle. CDR1 and CDR2 from the germline V gene are LGHNA and YNFKEQ. The CDR3 DNA follows: TGTGCCAGCAGCCAACAGGGAAACACTGGCCTCTCTGGAAACACCATATATTTT. Translated: CASSQQGNTGLSGNTIYF.

In its sample, this clone was seen a few times. The J gene is TRBJ2-2, the V gene TRBV30; D uncertain. Trimming took off 0 bases at V and 0 bases at J, with 20 bases between the two ends. This CDR3 is 19 amino acids long. CDR1 and CDR2 (germline): GTSNPN, SVGIG (reference sequence). The DNA for the CDR3 is TGTGCCTGGAGTGTACACGAAGAGGAGAACTACGCGAACACCGGGGAGCTGTTTTTT. This translates into CAWSVHEEENYANTGELFF.

The chain carries TRBV27 and TRBJ2-7, with TRBD1 matching over 10 bases. The germline CDR1 and CDR2 sequences are MNHEY and SMNVEV (reference sequence). This CDR3 spans 15 amino acids. V trimming: 6 bases; J trimming: 5 bases; junction bases outside the gene matches: 10. The CDR3 protein is CASRRPGQGSNEQYF. Here the CDR3 DNA reads TGTGCCAGCAGGCGACCGGGACAGGGGTCTAACGAGCAGTACTTC.

The V and J genes are TRBV9 and TRBJ1-2, with TRBD1 identical over 7 bases. CDR1 is SGDLS, CDR2 YYNGEE, per germline. The V and J ends lost 4 bases and 7 bases, in that order; junction bases with no gene match: 10. This CDR3 region has 14 residues. The CDR3 protein is CASSPQGERGGYTF. The CDR3 nucleotides read TGTGCCAGCAGCCCCCAGGGGGAAAGAGGTGGCTACACCTTC.

This chain uses TRBV5-5 with TRBJ1-5, with D maybe TRBD1 (5 bases). The CDR3 covers 16 residues. The germline V and J ends were trimmed by 0 bases and 4 bases, with 14 bases remaining between them. Germline CDR1 is SGHKS and CDR2 is YYEKEE (reference sequence). CDR3 sequence: CASSLAVMGGNQPQHF. The CDR3, as DNA: TGTGCCAGCAGCTTGGCCGTAATGGGGGGGAATCAGCCCCAGCATTTT.

This chain connects TRBV4-1 to TRBJ2-7; D possibly corresponds to TRBD1 (6 bases). The length of the CDR3 is 15 residues. Deletions cut 1 base from V and 2 bases from J, with 12 bases between. Germline CDR1 is MGHRA and CDR2 is YSYEKL. CDR3 in DNA: TGCGCCAGCAGCCAAGGGCCCGGGACAACCTACGAGCAGTACTTC. This gives the protein CASSQGPGTTYEQYF.

This clone was seen once. The V and J genes are TRBV18 and TRBJ2-5; D might be TRBD2 (6 bases). The CDR3 extends over 13 amino acids. The V end was cut by 3 bases, the J end by 4 bases, with 9 bases between. CDR1 is KGHSH, CDR2 LQKENI, per germline. The CDR3: CASSPGLGETQYF. The DNA of the CDR3 is TGTGCCAGCTCACCGGGACTGGGAGAGACCCAGTACTTC.

The gene calls are TRBV7-8 and TRBJ2-4; D possibly corresponds to TRBD1 (6 bases). This CDR3 region has 15 residues. Germline lookup yields CDR1 SGHVS and CDR2 FQNEAQ. Trimming took off 1 base at V and 5 bases at J, with 12 bases between the two ends. The CDR3 loop reads CASSLGGQGENIQYF. The CDR3 coding sequence is TGTGCCAGCAGCTTAGGGGGGCAGGGAGAAAACATTCAGTACTTC.

For the CDR3, the DNA is TGTGCCAGCAGTGCCAGACAGGCCCGAGGCACAGATACGCAGTATTTT. Translating gives CASSARQARGTDTQYF. The chain is built from TRBV2 and TRBJ2-3; tentative D call: TRBD1 (6 bases). V was cut by 4 bases and J by 1 base, with 15 bases left in between. CDR3 size: 16 residues. Germline V gene sequence: CDR1 SNHLY, CDR2 FYNNEI.

The chain employs TRBV7-8 and TRBJ1-3; TRBD1 matches 7 bases. CDR1 is SGHVS, CDR2 FQNEAQ, per germline. The CDR3 is 19 amino acids. V shed 5 bases and J 0 bases; nucleotides not matched to a gene: 16. This chain's CDR3 is CASSPRIGRQGASGNTIYF. CDR3 DNA sequence: TGTGCCAGCAGCCCCCGCATAGGGAGACAGGGAGCCTCTGGAAACACCATATATTTT.

The genes are TRBV7-2 and TRBJ1-4, with a tentative D call TRBD1 (5 bases). V lost 5 bases and J lost 10, with 11 bases in between. Per the germline V gene, CDR1 is SGHTA and CDR2 is FQGNSA. CDR3 length: 12 residues. The CDR3 loop reads CASSRMGGKLFF. CDR3 coding DNA: TGTGCCAGCAGCCGAATGGGGGGAAAACTGTTTTTT.

This clone is a singleton in its sample. This chain uses TRBV10-3 with TRBJ2-2, with 7 bases fitting TRBD2. CDR3 length equals 14 residues. Germline V gene data show CDR1 as ENHRY and CDR2 as SYGVKD. V was pared by 10 bases and J by 5 bases, with 10 bases of the junction left unmatched. In DNA form, the CDR3 reads TGTGCCACAGTCGGGAAGGGAGGGACCGGGGAGCTGTTTTTT. Its protein is CATVGKGGTGELFF.

The V and J genes are TRBV24-1 and TRBJ2-5; 9 bases map to TRBD2. Trimming cost V 3 bases and J 5 bases; bases outside gene matches: 6. There are 15 residues in the CDR3. Germline CDR1 reads KGHDR; CDR2 reads SFDVKD. The CDR3 sequence is CATSDPSGDAETQYF. Written as DNA, the CDR3 is TGTGCCACCAGTGATCCTAGCGGGGATGCGGAGACCCAGTACTTC.

This clone appeared once. The V and J genes are TRBV14 and TRBJ2-7; D is possibly TRBD2 (6 bases). In germline, CDR1 is SGHDN, CDR2 FVKESK. V gave up 0 bases and J gave up 5 bases, with 14 bases separating them. The CDR3 is 15 amino acids. As DNA, the CDR3 is TGTGCCAGCAGCCAAGAGATTAAGGAGGGCAACGAGCAGTACTTC. Its protein is CASSQEIKEGNEQYF.